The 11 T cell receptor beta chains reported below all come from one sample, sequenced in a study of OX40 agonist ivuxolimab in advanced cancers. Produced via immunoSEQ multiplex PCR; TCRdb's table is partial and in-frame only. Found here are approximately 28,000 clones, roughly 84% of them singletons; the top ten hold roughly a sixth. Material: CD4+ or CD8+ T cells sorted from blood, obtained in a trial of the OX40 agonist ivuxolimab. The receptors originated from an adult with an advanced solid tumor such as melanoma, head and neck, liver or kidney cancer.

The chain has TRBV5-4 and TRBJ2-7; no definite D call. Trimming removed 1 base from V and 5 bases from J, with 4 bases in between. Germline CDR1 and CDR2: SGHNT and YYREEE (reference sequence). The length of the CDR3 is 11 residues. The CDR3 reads CASSLLDEQYF. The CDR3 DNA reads TGTGCCAGCAGCTTGTTGGACGAGCAGTACTTC.

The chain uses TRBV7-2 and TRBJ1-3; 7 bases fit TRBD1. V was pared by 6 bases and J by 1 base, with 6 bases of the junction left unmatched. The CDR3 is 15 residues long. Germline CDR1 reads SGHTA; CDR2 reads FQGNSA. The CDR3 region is CASSSQGGSGNTIYF. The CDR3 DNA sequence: TGTGCCAGCAGTTCGCAGGGGGGGTCTGGAAACACCATATATTTT.

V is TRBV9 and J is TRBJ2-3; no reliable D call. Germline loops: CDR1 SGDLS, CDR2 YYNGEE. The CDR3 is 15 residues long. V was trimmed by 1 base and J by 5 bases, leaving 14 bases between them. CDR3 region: CASSVTRRVGDTQYF. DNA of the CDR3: TGTGCCAGCAGCGTAACAAGGCGAGTGGGAGATACGCAGTATTTT.

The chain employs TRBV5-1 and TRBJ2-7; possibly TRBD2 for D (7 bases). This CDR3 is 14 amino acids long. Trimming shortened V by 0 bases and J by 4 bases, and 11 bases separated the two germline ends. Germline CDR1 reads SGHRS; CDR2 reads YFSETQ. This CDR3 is CASSLAGEGYEQYF. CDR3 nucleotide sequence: TGCGCCAGCAGCTTGGCAGGGGAGGGGTACGAGCAGTACTTC.

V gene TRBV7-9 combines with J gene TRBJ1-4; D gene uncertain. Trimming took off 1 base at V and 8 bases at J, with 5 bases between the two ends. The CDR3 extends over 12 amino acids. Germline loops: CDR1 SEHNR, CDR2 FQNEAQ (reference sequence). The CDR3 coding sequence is TGTGCCAGCAGCTTAGGGGAGGAAAAACTGTTTTTT. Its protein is CASSLGEEKLFF. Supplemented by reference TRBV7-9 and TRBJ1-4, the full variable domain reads DTGVSQNPRHKITKRGQNVTFRCDPISEHNRLYWYRQTLGQGPEFLTYFQNEAQLEKSRLLSDRFSAERPKGSFSTLEIQRTEQGDSAMYLCASSLGEEKLFFGSGTQLSVL.

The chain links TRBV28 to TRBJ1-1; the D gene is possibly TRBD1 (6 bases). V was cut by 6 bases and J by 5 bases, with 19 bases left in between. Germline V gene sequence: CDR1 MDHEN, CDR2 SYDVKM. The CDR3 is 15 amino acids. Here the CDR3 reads CASSIPRGAGTEAFF. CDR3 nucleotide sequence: TGTGCCAGCAGCATCCCACGGGGGGCCGGAACTGAAGCTTTCTTT.

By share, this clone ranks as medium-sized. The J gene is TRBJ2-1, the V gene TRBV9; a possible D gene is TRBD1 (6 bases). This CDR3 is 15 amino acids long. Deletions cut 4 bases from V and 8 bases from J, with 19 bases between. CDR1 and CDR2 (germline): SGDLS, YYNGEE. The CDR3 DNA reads TGTGCCAGCAGCCCCTCCGGGACAAGTATGGATGAGCAGTTCTTC. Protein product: CASSPSGTSMDEQFF.

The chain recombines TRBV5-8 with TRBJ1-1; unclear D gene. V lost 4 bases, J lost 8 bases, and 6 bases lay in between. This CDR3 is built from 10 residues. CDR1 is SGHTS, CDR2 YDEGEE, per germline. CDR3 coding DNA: TGTGCCAGCAGCCCCCCCGAAGCTTTCTTT. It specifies CASSPPEAFF.

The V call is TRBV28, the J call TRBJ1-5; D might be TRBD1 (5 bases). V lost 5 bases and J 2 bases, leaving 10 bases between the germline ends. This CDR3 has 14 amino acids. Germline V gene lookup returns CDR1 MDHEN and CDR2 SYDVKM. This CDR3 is CASSPWGGNQPQHF. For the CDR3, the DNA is TGTGCCAGCAGTCCCTGGGGGGGCAATCAGCCCCAGCATTTT.

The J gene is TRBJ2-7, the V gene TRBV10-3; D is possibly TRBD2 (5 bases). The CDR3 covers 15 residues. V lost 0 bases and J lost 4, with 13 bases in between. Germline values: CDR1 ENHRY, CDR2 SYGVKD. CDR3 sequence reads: CAISESGVSRYEQYF. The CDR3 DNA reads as TGTGCCATCAGTGAGTCCGGGGTATCCCGATACGAGCAGTACTTC.

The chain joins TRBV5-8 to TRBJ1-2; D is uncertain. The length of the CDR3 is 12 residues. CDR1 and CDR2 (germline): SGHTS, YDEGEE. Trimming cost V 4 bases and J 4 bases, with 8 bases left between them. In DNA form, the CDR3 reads TGTGCCAGCAGCATCGCCGCCTATGGCTACACCTTC. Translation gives CASSIAAYGYTF. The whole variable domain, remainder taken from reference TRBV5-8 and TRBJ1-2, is EAGVTQSPTHLIKTRGQQATLRCSPISGHTSVYWYQQALGLGLQFLLWYDEGEERNRGNFPPRFSGRQFPNYSSELNVNALELEDSALYLCASSIAAYGYTFGSGTRLTVV.